These 25 T cell receptor beta chains share one sample of origin, sequenced in a study of vaccination and CD4 T cells after COVID-19. Their antigen targets remain unknown. The Oncomine TCR Beta short-read assay sequenced DNA from cultured CD4+ T cells. MiXCR, run by TCRdb on the PCR reads, gives a single entry per CDR3 protein. The top ten clones hold less than 4% of a sample with nearly 25,000 distinct CDR3 sequences, 30% of them seen once. Described time point: late sampling 161 to 241 days after vaccination in three convalescent patients. Noted treatment: approximately 10-day PBMC culture with coronavirus spike peptide pools or control peptides (ViraFEST assay). The starting material was CD4+ T cells from blood, cultured in vitro, obtained about 7 months after SARS-CoV-2 vaccination. The receptors here all came from a human donor who had recovered from COVID-19.

V and J are TRBV7-9 and TRBJ1-1; 11 bases map to TRBD1. The germline V gene encodes CDR1 SEHNR and CDR2 FQNEAQ (reference sequence). V shed 0 bases, J shed 5 bases, and the junction held 5 bases outside the gene matches. The CDR3 consists of 16 residues. The DNA of the CDR3 is TGTGCCAGCAGCTTAGCGCCCGGGACAGGGGGGACTGAAGCTTTCTTT. Its translation: CASSLAPGTGGTEAFF.

The chain couples TRBV14 to TRBJ2-3; 10 bases map to TRBD1. J gave up 4 bases and V 1 base, and 5 bases lay outside the gene matches. Germline V gene data show CDR1 as SGHDN and CDR2 as FVKESK. The CDR3 extends over 16 amino acids. The CDR3: CASSQAGQGKADTQYF. CDR3 nucleotide sequence: TGTGCCAGCAGCCAAGCGGGACAGGGGAAGGCAGATACGCAGTATTTT. Full variable domain (rest looked up from reference TRBV14 and TRBJ2-3): EAGVTQFPSHSVIEKGQTVTLRCDPISGHDNLYWYRRVMGKEIKFLLHFVKESKQDESGMPNNRFLAERTGGTYSTLKVQPAELEDSGVYFCASSQAGQGKADTQYFGPGTRLTVL.

The chain carries TRBV20-1 and TRBJ2-3; 7 positions match TRBD2. J gave up 0 bases and V 3 bases, and 6 bases lay outside the gene matches. CDR1 is DFQATT and CDR2 is SNEGSKA in the germline V gene (reference sequence). The CDR3 consists of 15 residues. DNA for the CDR3: TGCAGTGCTAGTGGGGGGGGGGGAAGCACAGATACGCAGTATTTT. It codes for CSASGGGGSTDTQYF.

The chain uses TRBV20-1 and TRBJ2-3; 7 bases map to TRBD1. Germline assignment: CDR1 DFQATT and CDR2 SNEGSKA (reference sequence). The CDR3 has 14 residues. V gave up 4 bases and J gave up 3 bases; unmatched junction bases: 7. The CDR3 loop reads CSAIGTEITDTQYF. In DNA, the CDR3 is TGCAGTGCTATTGGGACAGAGATTACAGATACGCAGTATTTT.

The V gene is TRBV7-2, the J gene TRBJ2-3; no definite D call. CDR3 length: 13 residues. Germline CDR1 SGHTA, CDR2 FQGNSA. The V end lost 1 base, the J end lost 4 bases, and 6 bases lay between the germline ends. CDR3 sequence (DNA): TGTGCCAGCAGCTTAGGTTGGGCAGATACGCAGTATTTT. Its protein product is CASSLGWADTQYF.

This clonotype has only a few counts. The CDR3 DNA follows: TGTGCCACCATAGCGGGAGAAGAGACCCAGTACTTC. Its protein is CATIAGEETQYF. The rearrangement uses TRBV7-3 and TRBJ2-5; 9 bases are a match to TRBD2. Germline V lookup: CDR1 SGHTA, CDR2 FQGTGA. The CDR3 extends over 12 amino acids. Unmatched junction bases numbered 3, after V lost 10 bases and J lost 3 bases.

The chain carries TRBV20-1 and TRBJ1-2; 10 bases agree with TRBD1. CDR3 size: 13 residues. V lost 3 bases and J lost 7; bases outside the gene matches: 5. Germline assignment: CDR1 DFQATT and CDR2 SNEGSKA (reference sequence). The CDR3 region has the DNA TGCAGTGCTAGCGACAGGGGGCGCTTTGGCTACACCTTC. It yields the protein CSASDRGRFGYTF.

This clonotype was picked up one time. The V and J genes are TRBV5-4 and TRBJ2-3, with D perhaps TRBD1 (6 bases). CDR3 size: 14 residues. V lost 4 bases, J lost 2 bases, and 11 bases lay in between. Germline lookup yields CDR1 SGHNT and CDR2 YYREEE (reference sequence). The CDR3 DNA reads TGTGCCAGCAGCCAGGACAGTTACACAGATACGCAGTATTTT. Translated: CASSQDSYTDTQYF. The whole variable domain, filled in from reference TRBV5-4 and TRBJ2-3, reads ETGVTQSPTHLIKTRGQQVTLRCSSQSGHNTVSWYQQALGQGPQFIFQYYREEENGRGNFPPRFSGLQFPNYSSELNVNALELDDSALYLCASSQDSYTDTQYFGPGTRLTVL.

This clonotype qualifies as medium-sized. This chain links TRBV24-1 with TRBJ1-5, with D tentatively TRBD1 (5 bases). The V end lost 7 bases, the J end lost 3 bases, and 9 bases lay between the germline ends. Germline CDR1 KGHDR, CDR2 SFDVKD. This CDR3 spans 13 amino acids. CDR3: CATSRGHNQPQHF. For the CDR3, the DNA is TGTGCCACCAGCCGGGGCCACAATCAGCCCCAGCATTTT.

The chain employs TRBV20-1 and TRBJ2-7; the match to TRBD1 covers 10 bases. This CDR3 contains 14 residues. V was pared by 4 bases and J by 5 bases, with 8 bases of the junction left unmatched. CDR1 DFQATT and CDR2 SNEGSKA come from the germline V gene (reference sequence). The DNA for the CDR3 is TGCAGTGCTAAACAGACAGGGGGCATCGACGAGCAGTACTTC. This encodes CSAKQTGGIDEQYF.

This clonotype has a handful of counts. The chain links TRBV28 to TRBJ1-2; tentative D call: TRBD1 (5 bases). CDR3 length: 17 amino acids. The V end lost 7 bases, the J end lost 4 bases, and 25 bases lay between the germline ends. Per germline, CDR1 MDHEN and CDR2 SYDVKM. The CDR3 sequence is CASNAPGEPRQPYGYTF. DNA for the CDR3: TGTGCCAGCAACGCCCCCGGGGAACCCCGACAGCCCTATGGCTACACCTTC.

The chain combines TRBV6-5 with TRBJ2-7; the D is unclear. The CDR3 spans 15 residues. Germline V gene sequence: CDR1 MNHEY, CDR2 SVGAGI. V shed 0 bases and J shed 0 bases, with 9 bases lying between them. The CDR3 DNA follows: TGTGCCAGCAGTTACTCCACGGCGGTCTCCTACGAGCAGTACTTC. This translates into CASSYSTAVSYEQYF.

This chain joins TRBV7-3 and TRBJ2-1; D call uncertain. The germline gives CDR1 SGHTA, CDR2 FQGTGA. There are 13 residues in the CDR3. The V end lost 1 base, the J end lost 6 bases, and 7 bases lay between the germline ends. The CDR3 DNA follows: TGTGCCAGCAGCTTAATTTCTAGCAATGAGCAGTTCTTC. As protein: CASSLISSNEQFF.

The rearrangement links TRBV7-6 to TRBJ1-6, with D unresolved. V dropped 4 bases and J dropped 5 bases, with 15 bases sitting between them. Germline CDR1 and CDR2: SGHVS and FNYEAQ. This CDR3 has 16 amino acids. The DNA of the CDR3 is TGTGCCAGCAGCTCGAACGAGGACCTACATAATTCACCCCTCCACTTT. It yields the protein CASSSNEDLHNSPLHF.

V is TRBV28 and J is TRBJ1-5, with 7 bases fitting TRBD1. This CDR3 contains 17 residues. V shed 7 bases, J shed 2 bases, and the junction held 14 bases outside the gene matches. Germline lookup yields CDR1 MDHEN and CDR2 SYDVKM. The CDR3 here is CASIQAGRGQGNQPQHF. The CDR3 DNA follows: TGTGCCAGCATACAGGCGGGGAGGGGGCAGGGCAATCAGCCCCAGCATTTT.

A few counts support this clonotype. The chain recombines TRBV20-1 with TRBJ1-1; no definite D call. The length of the CDR3 is 14 residues. Germline V gene data show CDR1 as DFQATT and CDR2 as SNEGSKA (reference sequence). Trimming left V 2 bases short and J 1 base short, with 11 bases between. The CDR3 DNA is TGCAGTGCTAGAAAGAGTGCGGCGAACACTGAAGCTTTCTTT. Translation: CSARKSAANTEAFF.

The chain couples TRBV6-1 to TRBJ1-1; the match to TRBD1 covers 7 bases. V lost 6 bases to trimming and J lost 2 bases; unmatched junction nucleotides: 12. The germline gives CDR1 MNHNS, CDR2 SASEGT. The CDR3 spans 16 residues. The DNA for the CDR3 is TGTGCCAGCAGCCGCAGGGGGAGGGGCGGAAACACTGAAGCTTTCTTT. This sequence encodes CASSRRGRGGNTEAFF.

This chain uses TRBV20-1 with TRBJ1-2; no firm D call. V lost 0 bases to trimming and J lost 4 bases, with 9 bases between them. Germline-derived CDR1 and CDR2 are DFQATT and SNEGSKA (reference sequence). The CDR3 runs 13 residues. CDR3: CSARDGVSYGYTF. As DNA, the CDR3 is TGCAGTGCTAGAGATGGAGTCAGCTATGGCTACACCTTC.

The chain carries TRBV7-9 and TRBJ1-2; 7 bases match TRBD1. The CDR3 runs 15 residues. Germline CDR1 is SEHNR and CDR2 is FQNEAQ (reference sequence). V shed 5 bases and J 7 bases; nucleotides not matched to a gene: 13. The CDR3 coding sequence is TGTGCCAGCAGCGCCGCACCCACAGGGGCGGCTGGCTACACCTTC. Translating it yields CASSAAPTGAAGYTF.

The V call is TRBV7-9, the J call TRBJ1-6; D is possibly TRBD1 (5 bases). Germline V gene data show CDR1 as SEHNR and CDR2 as FQNEAQ (reference sequence). This CDR3 spans 15 amino acids. The V and J ends lost 5 bases and 5 bases respectively, with 13 bases between them. Written as DNA, the CDR3 is TGTGCCAGCAGCCCTCTTTCAGGGAATAATTCACCCCTCCACTTT. The encoded protein is CASSPLSGNNSPLHF.

This clonotype turned up a few times. This CDR3 is missing its conserved last phenylalanine or tryptophan, likely due to a read error. The DNA is omitted, as the CDR3 cannot be located on it reliably, and the CDR3 follows TCRdb's listing. This sequence joins TRBV7-9 and TRBJ2-1; the table assigns TRBD2, which was not confirmed against the DNA. Germline lookup yields CDR1 SEHNR and CDR2 FQNEAQ (reference sequence). Ends included, the CDR3 has 12 residues. The CDR3 protein is CASSLGPGLVFL.

The sample holds a few counts of this clonotype. J is TRBJ1-6 and V is TRBV6-1; 9 bases map to TRBD1. CDR1 and CDR2 from the germline V gene are MNHNS and SASEGT. The ends lost 6 bases at V and 9 bases at J; junction bases unmatched: 9. The CDR3 has 15 amino acids. The chain's CDR3 is CASRSSTGGTSPLHF. CDR3 in DNA: TGTGCCAGCAGATCATCGACAGGGGGAACTTCACCCCTCCACTTT.

The V and J genes are TRBV24-1 and TRBJ1-1; D is perhaps TRBD1 (6 bases). Germline-derived CDR1 and CDR2 are KGHDR and SFDVKD. V lost 2 bases and J lost 1, with 10 bases in between. The CDR3 runs 15 residues. CDR3 loop: CATSDSSTGNTEAFF. The CDR3 region has the DNA TGTGCCACCAGTGATTCCTCGACAGGGAACACTGAAGCTTTCTTT.

The chain recombines TRBV24-1 with TRBJ2-1; a weak D match, TRBD2 (5 bases). The CDR3 runs 14 residues. Per germline, CDR1 KGHDR and CDR2 SFDVKD. V shed 5 bases and J shed 8 bases, with 15 bases lying between them. In nucleotides, the CDR3 is TGTGCCACCAGTGGTTGGGAGCCCGGCGATGAGCAGTTCTTC. It codes for CATSGWEPGDEQFF.

This clonotype appeared a few times. The gene calls are TRBV20-1 and TRBJ2-1, with D hard to call. This CDR3 has 13 amino acids. Germline V gene sequence: CDR1 DFQATT, CDR2 SNEGSKA (reference sequence). Trimming cost V 3 bases and J 0 bases, with 6 bases left between them. The CDR3 nucleotides are TGCAGTGCTAGTTGGAGCTCCTACAATGAGCAGTTCTTC. This sequence encodes CSASWSSYNEQFF.